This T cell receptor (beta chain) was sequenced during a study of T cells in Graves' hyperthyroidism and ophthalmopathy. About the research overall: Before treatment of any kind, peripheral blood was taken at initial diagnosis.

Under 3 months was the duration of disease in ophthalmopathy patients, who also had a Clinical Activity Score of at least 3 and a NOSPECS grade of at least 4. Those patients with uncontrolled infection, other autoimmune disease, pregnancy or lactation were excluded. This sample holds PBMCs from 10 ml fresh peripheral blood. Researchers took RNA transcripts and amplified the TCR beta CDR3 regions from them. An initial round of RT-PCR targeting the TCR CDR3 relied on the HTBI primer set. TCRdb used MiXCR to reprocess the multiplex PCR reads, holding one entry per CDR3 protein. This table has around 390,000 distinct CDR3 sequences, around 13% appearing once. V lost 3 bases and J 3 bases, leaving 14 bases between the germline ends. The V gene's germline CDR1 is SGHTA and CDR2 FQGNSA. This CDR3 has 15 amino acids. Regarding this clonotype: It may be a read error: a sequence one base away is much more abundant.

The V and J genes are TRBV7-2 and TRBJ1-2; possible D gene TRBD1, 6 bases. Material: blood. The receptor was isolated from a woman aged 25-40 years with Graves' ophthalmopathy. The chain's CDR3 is CASSFDGGMDYGYTF. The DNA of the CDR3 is TGTGCCAGCAGCTTTGACGGGGGCATGGACTATGGCTACACCTTC.